This TCR beta chain was captured in a study of cytotoxic CD8 clonotypes in ibrutinib-treated CLL. The wider study: The group held under twelve relapsed/refractory and 15 treatment-naive patients, with under 18 IGHV unmutated. Broader study findings: In comparison with age-matched healthy donors, baseline clonality was higher and tracked circulating CD8+ T-cell counts.

Measured with immunoSEQ multiplex PCR; TCRdb has only the in-frame clones, and not every one. This sample has 200,000 to 250,000 clones, with roughly 79% found just once. Around 2 micrograms of genomic DNA from cryopreserved PBMCs went into TCR beta libraries. About this clone: Its antigen is currently unknown.

Sequencing used PBMCs, obtained after 12 months of ibrutinib treatment. The clonotype was recovered from a human donor with chronic lymphocytic leukemia.

In nucleotides, the CDR3 is TGCGCCAGCACCGGGACAGGGACTAGGCAGCCCCAGCATTTT. Protein: CASTGTGTRQPQHF. The genes are TRBV10-2 and TRBJ1-5; 9 nucleotides agree with TRBD1. CDR3 length equals 14 residues. Germline trimming cut 7 bases from V and 7 bases from J; bases unmatched to any gene: 8. CDR1 and CDR2 (germline): WSHSY, SAAADI.